This T cell receptor (beta chain) emerged from a study of CD8 T cells in ankylosing spondylitis. Germline values: CDR1 LGHNA, CDR2 YSLEER. The CDR3 has 17 amino acids. With 0 bases removed from V and 0 bases from J, the gap between germline ends came to 12 bases. The authors made TCR beta libraries by quantitative 5'-RACE with molecular barcodes. TCRdb re-called the 5' RACE reads through MiXCR, storing one row per CDR3 protein. The sample holds 200,000 to 300,000 distinct CDR3 sequences, less than 10% seen once. Regarding the study as a whole: Among TCR beta sequences, a motif of roughly 8 highly homologous variants appeared characteristic of ankylosing spondylitis blood. According to the report, clones linked to the disease were significantly enriched in matched synovial fluid samples taken from ankylosing spondylitis patients. Reactive arthritis synovial fluid and blood previously showed some of these motif variants.

Comments on this clonotype: No antigen is known for it.

The chain joins TRBV4-3 to TRBJ1-3; D is unclear. The material sequenced was blood, either unsorted or a sorted T cell fraction (not recorded which). This clonotype was sampled from a male donor with ankylosing spondylitis or in good health (not recorded which). CDR3 amino acids: CASSQDKASYSGNTIYF. In DNA form, the CDR3 reads TGCGCCAGCAGCCAAGATAAGGCCAGTTACTCTGGAAACACCATATATTTT.